In its sample, the clone carrying this T cell receptor beta chain is medium-sized. What it binds is unknown. The data belong to a study of breast tumors, draining lymph nodes, adjacent tissues. Study-level results: Tumor and nontumor repertoires were significantly more similar in luminal-like than in basal-like breast cancer. Tumor TCR diversity was below lymph nodes but above nontumor tissue. Data only fit, rather than demonstrated, lymph node origin of most tumor T cells.

Trimming removed 3 bases from V and 4 bases from J; junction bases left unmatched: 8. Germline CDR1 and CDR2: SGHRS and YFSETQ. This CDR3 spans 16 amino acids. In TCRdb, the multiplex PCR reads were re-called with MiXCR into one record per CDR3 protein. The repertoire holds 16,000 or so distinct CDR3 sequences, with just under 45% as singletons. This TCR was sampled from a female donor with breast cancer. Some clones in this sample may be carry-over from other donors' samples. Sequenced input: tumor-adjacent breast tissue. The rearrangement links TRBV5-1 to TRBJ2-7, with 12 bases aligning to TRBD2. The CDR3, as DNA: TGCGCCAGCAGCTCGACTAGCGGGAGATCTCGGTACGAGCAGTACTTC. Translated, it gives CASSSTSGRSRYEQYF.